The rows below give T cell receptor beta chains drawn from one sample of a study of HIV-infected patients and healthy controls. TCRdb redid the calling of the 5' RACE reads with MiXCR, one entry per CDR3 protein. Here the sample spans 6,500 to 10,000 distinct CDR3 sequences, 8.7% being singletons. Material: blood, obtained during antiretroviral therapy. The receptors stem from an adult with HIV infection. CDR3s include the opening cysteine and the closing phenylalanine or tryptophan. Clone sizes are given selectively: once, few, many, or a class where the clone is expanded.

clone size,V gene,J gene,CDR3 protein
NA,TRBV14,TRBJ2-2,CASSGTEPNTGELFF
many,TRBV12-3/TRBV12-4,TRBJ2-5,CASRPGLALETQYF
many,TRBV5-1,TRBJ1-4,CASSPHTWTANEKLFF
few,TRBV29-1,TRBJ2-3,CSVMGTGDTQYF
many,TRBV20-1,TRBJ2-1,CSARTHPSYNEQFF
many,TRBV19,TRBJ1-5,CASSSRDRNQPQHF
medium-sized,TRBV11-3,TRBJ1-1,CASSRITTMGFQGGTEAFF
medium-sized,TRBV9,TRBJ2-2,CASSTGTYTGELFF
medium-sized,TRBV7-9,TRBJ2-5,CASTTDGKETQYF
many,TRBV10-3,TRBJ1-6,CATTGTGPSHNSPLHF
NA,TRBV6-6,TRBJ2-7,CASSYSSYEQYF
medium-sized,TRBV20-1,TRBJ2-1,CSARVPKGQSHEQFF
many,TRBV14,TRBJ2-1,CASSQDSGAITYNEQFF
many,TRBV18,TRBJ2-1,CASSPPGGGGDEQFF
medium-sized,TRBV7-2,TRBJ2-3,CASSALPMGLAGSTQYF
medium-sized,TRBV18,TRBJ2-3,CASSPTASGRAADTQYF
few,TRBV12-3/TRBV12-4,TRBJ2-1,CASSSRRGGYNEQFF
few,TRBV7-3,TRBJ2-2,CASSFDMLGNTGELFF
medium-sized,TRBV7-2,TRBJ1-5,CASSLQTSNQPQHF
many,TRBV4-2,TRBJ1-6,CASRSWGDRGKNSPLHF
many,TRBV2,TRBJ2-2,CASMGTGNTGELFF
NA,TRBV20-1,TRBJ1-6,CSARGSGSPLHF
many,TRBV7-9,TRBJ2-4,CASSLVSVNPAKNIQYF
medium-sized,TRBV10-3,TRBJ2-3,CAISARTETDTQYF
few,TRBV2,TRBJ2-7,CASRSGGYEQYF
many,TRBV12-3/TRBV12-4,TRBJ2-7,CASSLIRASEQYF
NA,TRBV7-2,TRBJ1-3,CASANSASGNTIYF
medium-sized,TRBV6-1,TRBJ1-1,CASKEVAEAFF
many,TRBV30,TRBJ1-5,CAWSAQGANQPQHF
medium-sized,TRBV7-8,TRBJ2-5,CASSSRTSGQEETQYF
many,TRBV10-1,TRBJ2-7,CASSEPGQGSYEQYF
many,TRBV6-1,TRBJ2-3,CASRRTVTSGGLDTQYF
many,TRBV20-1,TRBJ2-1,CSALPRYSEFRNEQFF
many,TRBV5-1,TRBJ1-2,CASSLGRQYSGYTF
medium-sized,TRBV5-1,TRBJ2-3,CASSAISDTQYF
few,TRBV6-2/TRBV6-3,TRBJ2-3,CASNEVLGLAGKPRTDTQYF
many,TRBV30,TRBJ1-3,CAWSVISGTSGNTIYF
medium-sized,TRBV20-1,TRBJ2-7,CSARDFGTSGSYEQYF
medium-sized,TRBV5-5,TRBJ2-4,CASSRIDGGVAKNIQYF
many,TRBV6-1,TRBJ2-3,CASSEGQGSDTQYF
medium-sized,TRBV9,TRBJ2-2,CASSVGIGYTGELFF
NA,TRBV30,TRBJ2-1,CAWNPENSYNEQFF
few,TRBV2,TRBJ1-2,CAISKISNTF
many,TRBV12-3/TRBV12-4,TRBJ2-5,CASKRDTQETQYF
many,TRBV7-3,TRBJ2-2,CASSLNLSPKGELFF
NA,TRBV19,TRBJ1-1,CASSTLTGGNTEAFF
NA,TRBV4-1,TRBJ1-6,CASSQVGGPRGSPLHF
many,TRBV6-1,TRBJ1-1,CASRDRVFTEAFF